Listed below are T cell receptor beta chains from one sample, sequenced in a study of T cell responses to AZD1222 COVID-19 vaccine. TCRdb's copy holds only in-frame clones and misses some; the assay was immunoSEQ multiplex PCR. This table has more than 120,000 clones, around 90% appearing once. Sequencing was performed on peripheral blood, taken 28 days after the second dose of the MenACWY control vaccine. The origin of the receptors is an adult who received the MenACWY meningococcal vaccine as a control. The CDR3 runs from the conserved cysteine through the conserved F or W. A D gene is named only where the DNA matches it firmly. Size is stated for part of the rows, as once, few or many counts, or as a class when the clone is expanded.

>NA|NA|TRBJ2-3|TRBV10-3
TGTGCCATCAGTGAGTCGTTTGTGGCCTCAGTAGATACGCAGTATTTT
CAISESFVASVDTQYF
>TRBD2|few|TRBJ2-1|TRBV7-3
TGTGCCAGCAGCTTCAGGGCGGGAGTGGATGAGCAGTTCTTC
CASSFRAGVDEQFF
>NA|NA|TRBJ1-1|TRBV5-4
TGTGCCAGCAGCCTCGATCCGACCCCCCTTGAAGCTTTCTTT
CASSLDPTPLEAFF
>NA|NA|TRBJ1-4|TRBV5-4
TGTGCCAGCAGCCCCAGCGGGTCGTCAAGTGAAAAACTGTTTTTT
CASSPSGSSSEKLFF
>NA|NA|TRBJ2-1|TRBV9
TGTGCCAGCAGCGTGGCAGGGTTTAGGAACAATGAGCAGTTCTTC
CASSVAGFRNNEQFF
>TRBD2|few|TRBJ2-1|TRBV5-1
TGCGCCAGCAGCTTCGGGACTAGCGGGATGAGTAATGAGCAGTTCTTC
CASSFGTSGMSNEQFF
>NA|NA|TRBJ1-3|TRBV28
TGTGCCAGCAGTTTTAGGCGCCGCTCTGGAAACACCATATATTTT
CASSFRRRSGNTIYF
>NA|NA|TRBJ1-5|TRBV2
TGTGCCAGTAAGGGCGTGAGTAGGAGCAATCAGCCCCAGCATTTT
CASKGVSRSNQPQHF
>TRBD1|NA|TRBJ1-6|TRBV5-1
TGCGCCAGCAACCTGGGACAGGGAAATTCACCCCTCCACTTT
CASNLGQGNSPLHF
>TRBD1|NA|TRBJ2-3|TRBV30
TGTGCCTGGAGATTACAGGGGGCCCTCACAGATACGCAGTATTTT
CAWRLQGALTDTQYF
>NA|NA|TRBJ2-7|TRBV27
TGTGCCAGCAGGGACGGCGATTTTTCCTACGAGCAGTACTTC
CASRDGDFSYEQYF
>NA|NA|TRBJ2-3|TRBV11-3
TGTGCCAGCAGCTTAGGCGGGGCCGTCGGGGATACGCAGTATTTT
CASSLGGAVGDTQYF
>NA|NA|TRBJ2-5|TRBV30
TGTGCCTGGGCACCGGCGGGCGAGACCCAGTACTTC
CAWAPAGETQYF
>TRBD1|NA|TRBJ2-1|TRBV2
TGTGCCAGCAGCGAGACAGGGGCCAGTGAGCAGTTCTTC
CASSETGASEQFF
>NA|NA|TRBJ1-4|TRBV7-3
TGTGCCAGCAGCTTAAGCGGGCTACAAGGGGAAAAACTGTTTTTT
CASSLSGLQGEKLFF
>TRBD1|NA|TRBJ2-5|TRBV14
TGTGCCAGCAGCCAAAACAGGGGGCGCGAGACCCAGTACTTC
CASSQNRGRETQYF
>TRBD1|NA|TRBJ1-5|TRBV12-3/TRBV12-4
TGTGCCAGCAGAGGGACAGGGGGACAGCCCCAGCATTTT
CASRGTGGQPQHF
>NA|NA|TRBJ2-6|TRBV7-9
TGTGCCAGCAGCTTCGTTGGGGCCAACGTCCTGACTTTC
CASSFVGANVLTF
>NA|once|TRBJ1-6|TRBV9
TGTGCCAGCAGCCCCCAAACAGGGTCGGGGAATTCACCCCTCCACTTT
CASSPQTGSGNSPLHF
>NA|NA|TRBJ1-2|TRBV4-1
TGCGCCAGCAGTATCGTGGGGGCAGGGTATGGCTACACCTTC
CASSIVGAGYGYTF
>NA|NA|TRBJ1-2|TRBV7-9
TGTGCCAGCAGCGTGGAGGCAAACTATGGCTACACCTTC
CASSVEANYGYTF
>NA|NA|TRBJ2-3|TRBV7-8
TGTGCCAGCAGCAGGGACGGCCTCACAGATACGCAGTATTTT
CASSRDGLTDTQYF